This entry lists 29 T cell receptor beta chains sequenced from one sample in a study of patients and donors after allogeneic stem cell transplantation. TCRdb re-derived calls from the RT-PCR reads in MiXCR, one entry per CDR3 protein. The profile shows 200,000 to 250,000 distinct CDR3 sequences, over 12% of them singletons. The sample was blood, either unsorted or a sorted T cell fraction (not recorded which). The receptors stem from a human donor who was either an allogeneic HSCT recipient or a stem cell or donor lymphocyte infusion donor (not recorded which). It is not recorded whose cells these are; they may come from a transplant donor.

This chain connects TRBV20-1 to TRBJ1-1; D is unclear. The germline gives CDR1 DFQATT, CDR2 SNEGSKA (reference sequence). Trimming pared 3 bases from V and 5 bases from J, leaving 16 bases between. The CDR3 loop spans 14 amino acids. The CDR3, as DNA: TGCAGTGCTAGTCGCCTCTATGGAGCGACTGAAGCTTTCTTT. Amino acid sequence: CSASRLYGATEAFF.

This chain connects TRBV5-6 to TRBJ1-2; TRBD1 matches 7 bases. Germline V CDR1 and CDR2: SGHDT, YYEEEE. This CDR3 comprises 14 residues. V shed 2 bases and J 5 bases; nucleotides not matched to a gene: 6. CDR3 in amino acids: CASSLTGEDYGYTF. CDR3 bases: TGTGCCAGCAGCTTAACAGGGGAAGATTATGGCTACACCTTC.

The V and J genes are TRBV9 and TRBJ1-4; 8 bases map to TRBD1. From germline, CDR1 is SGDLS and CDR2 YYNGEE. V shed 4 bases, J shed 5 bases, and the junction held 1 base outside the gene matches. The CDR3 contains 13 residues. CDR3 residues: CASSRDRNEKLFF. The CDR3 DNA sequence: TGTGCCAGCAGCAGGGACAGGAATGAAAAACTGTTTTTT.

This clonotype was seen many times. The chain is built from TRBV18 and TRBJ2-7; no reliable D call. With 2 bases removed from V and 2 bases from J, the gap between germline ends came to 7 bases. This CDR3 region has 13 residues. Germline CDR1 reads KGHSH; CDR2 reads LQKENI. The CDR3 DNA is TGTGCCAGCTCACCAATTCAGGCCTACGAGCAGTACTTC. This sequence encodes CASSPIQAYEQYF.

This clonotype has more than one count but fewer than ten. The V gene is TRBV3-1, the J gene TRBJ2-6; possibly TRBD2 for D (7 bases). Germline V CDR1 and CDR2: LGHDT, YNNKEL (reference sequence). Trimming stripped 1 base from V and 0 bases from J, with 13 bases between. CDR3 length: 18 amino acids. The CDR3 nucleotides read TGTGCCAGCAGCCAAGTCCTTGCGGGGGCCTCTGGGGCCAACGTCCTGACTTTC. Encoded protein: CASSQVLAGASGANVLTF.

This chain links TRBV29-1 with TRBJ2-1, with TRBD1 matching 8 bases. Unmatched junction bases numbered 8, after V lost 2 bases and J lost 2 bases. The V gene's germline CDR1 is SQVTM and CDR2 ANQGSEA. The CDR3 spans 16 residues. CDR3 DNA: TGCAGCGTTGAACGGACAGGGATAGGCGCCTACAATGAGCAGTTCTTC. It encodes CSVERTGIGAYNEQFF.

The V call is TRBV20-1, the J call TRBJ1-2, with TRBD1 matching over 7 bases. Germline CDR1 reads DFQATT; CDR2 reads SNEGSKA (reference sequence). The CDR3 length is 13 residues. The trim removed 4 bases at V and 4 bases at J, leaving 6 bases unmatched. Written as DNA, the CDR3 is TGCAGTGCTACTACGGGACAGACCTATGGCTACACCTTC. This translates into CSATTGQTYGYTF.

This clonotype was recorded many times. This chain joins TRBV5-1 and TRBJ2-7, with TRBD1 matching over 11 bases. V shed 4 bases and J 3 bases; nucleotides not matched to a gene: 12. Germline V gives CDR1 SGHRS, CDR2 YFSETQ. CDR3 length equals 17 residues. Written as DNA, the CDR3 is TGCGCCAGCAGCGGGGAGGTTAGGGGACAGGGGGGCTACGAGCAGTACTTC. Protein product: CASSGEVRGQGGYEQYF.

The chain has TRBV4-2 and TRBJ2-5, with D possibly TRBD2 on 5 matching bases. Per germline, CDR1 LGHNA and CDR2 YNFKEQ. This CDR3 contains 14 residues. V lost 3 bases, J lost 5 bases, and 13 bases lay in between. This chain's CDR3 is CASSQDSGGETQYF. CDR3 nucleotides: TGTGCCAGCAGCCAGGACTCTGGTGGGGAGACCCAGTACTTC.

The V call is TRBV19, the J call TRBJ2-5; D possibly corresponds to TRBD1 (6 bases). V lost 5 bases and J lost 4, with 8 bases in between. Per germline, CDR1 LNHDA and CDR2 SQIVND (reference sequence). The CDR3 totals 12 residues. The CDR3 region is CASSVQGETQYF. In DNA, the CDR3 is TGTGCCAGTAGTGTACAGGGAGAGACCCAGTACTTC. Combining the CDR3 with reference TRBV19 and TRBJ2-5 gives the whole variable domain DGGITQSPKYLFRKEGQNVTLSCEQNLNHDAMYWYRQDPGQGLRLIYYSQIVNDFQKGDIAEGYSVSREKKESFPLTVTSAQKNPTAFYLCASSVQGETQYFGPGTRLLVL.

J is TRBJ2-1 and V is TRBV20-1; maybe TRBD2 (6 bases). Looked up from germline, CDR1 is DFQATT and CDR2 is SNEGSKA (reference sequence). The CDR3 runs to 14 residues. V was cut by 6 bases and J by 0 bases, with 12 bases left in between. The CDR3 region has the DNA TGCAGTGCATCGGGGGAAAGCTCCTACAATGAGCAGTTCTTC. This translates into CSASGESSYNEQFF.

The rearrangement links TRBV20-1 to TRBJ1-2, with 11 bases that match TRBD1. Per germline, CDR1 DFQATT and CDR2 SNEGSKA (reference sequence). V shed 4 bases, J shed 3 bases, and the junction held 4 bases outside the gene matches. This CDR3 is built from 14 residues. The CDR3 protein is CSANLGQGDYGYTF. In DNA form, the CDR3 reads TGCAGTGCTAACCTGGGACAGGGGGACTATGGCTACACCTTC.

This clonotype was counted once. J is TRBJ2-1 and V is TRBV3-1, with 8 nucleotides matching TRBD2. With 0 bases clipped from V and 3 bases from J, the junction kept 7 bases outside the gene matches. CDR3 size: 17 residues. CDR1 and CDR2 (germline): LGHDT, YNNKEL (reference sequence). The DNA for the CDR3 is TGTGCCAGCAGCCAAGACCAGCTAGCGGGCCACTACAATGAGCAGTTCTTC. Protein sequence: CASSQDQLAGHYNEQFF.

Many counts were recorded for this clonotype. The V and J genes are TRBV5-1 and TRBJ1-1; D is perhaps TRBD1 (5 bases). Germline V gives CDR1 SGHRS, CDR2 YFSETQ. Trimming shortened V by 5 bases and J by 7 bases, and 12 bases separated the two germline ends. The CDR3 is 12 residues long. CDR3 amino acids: CASSVEGVEAFF. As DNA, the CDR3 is TGCGCCAGCAGTGTTGAAGGGGTTGAAGCTTTCTTT.

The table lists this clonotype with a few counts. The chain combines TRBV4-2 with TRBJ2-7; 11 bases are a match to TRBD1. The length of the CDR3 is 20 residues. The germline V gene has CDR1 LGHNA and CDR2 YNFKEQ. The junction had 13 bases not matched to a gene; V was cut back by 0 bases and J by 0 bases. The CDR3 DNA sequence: TGTGCCAGCAGCCAAGATTTGACAGGACAGGGGGCCTCGACCTCCTACGAGCAGTACTTC. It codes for CASSQDLTGQGASTSYEQYF.

In DNA, the CDR3 is TGTGCCAGCAGCATACTAGCGGGAGATCCCAATGAGCAGTTCTTC. Its protein product is CASSILAGDPNEQFF. The V and J genes are TRBV11-1 and TRBJ2-1, with 11 bases lining up with TRBD2. CDR1 is SGHAT, CDR2 FQDESV, per germline (reference sequence). The CDR3 sequence is 15 residues long. Trimming at V came to 5 bases and at J to 6 bases, leaving 6 bases not matched to a gene.

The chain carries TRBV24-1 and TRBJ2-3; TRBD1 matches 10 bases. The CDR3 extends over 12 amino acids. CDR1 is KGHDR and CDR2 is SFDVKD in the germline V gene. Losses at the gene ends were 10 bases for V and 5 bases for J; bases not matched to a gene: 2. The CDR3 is CATGQGIDTQYF. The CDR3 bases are TGTGCCACGGGACAGGGGATAGATACGCAGTATTTT.

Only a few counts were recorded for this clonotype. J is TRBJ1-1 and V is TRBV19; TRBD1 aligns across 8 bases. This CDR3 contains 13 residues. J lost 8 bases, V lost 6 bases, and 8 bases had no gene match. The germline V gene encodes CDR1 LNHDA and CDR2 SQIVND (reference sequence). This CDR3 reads CASRETGEAEAFF. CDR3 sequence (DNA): TGTGCCAGTAGGGAGACAGGGGAGGCAGAAGCTTTCTTT.

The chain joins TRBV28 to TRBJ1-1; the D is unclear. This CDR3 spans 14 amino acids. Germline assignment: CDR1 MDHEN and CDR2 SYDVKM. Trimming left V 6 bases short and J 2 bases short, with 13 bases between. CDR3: CASSRDGHNTEAFF. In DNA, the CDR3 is TGTGCCAGCAGCCGCGACGGGCACAACACTGAAGCTTTCTTT.

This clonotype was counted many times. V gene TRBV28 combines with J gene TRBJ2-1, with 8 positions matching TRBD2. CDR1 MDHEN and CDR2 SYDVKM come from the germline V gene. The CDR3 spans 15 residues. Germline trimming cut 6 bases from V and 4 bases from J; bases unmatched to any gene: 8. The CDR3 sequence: CASSSQLAVYNEQFF. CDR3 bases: TGTGCCAGCAGCTCCCAACTAGCGGTTTACAATGAGCAGTTCTTC.

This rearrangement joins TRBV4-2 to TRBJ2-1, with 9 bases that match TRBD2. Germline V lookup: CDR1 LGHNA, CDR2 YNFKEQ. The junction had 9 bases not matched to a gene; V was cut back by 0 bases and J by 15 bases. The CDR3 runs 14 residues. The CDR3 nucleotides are TGTGCCAGCAGCCAAGATACAATGGCGGGGGGGCCGTTCTTC. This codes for CASSQDTMAGGPFF.

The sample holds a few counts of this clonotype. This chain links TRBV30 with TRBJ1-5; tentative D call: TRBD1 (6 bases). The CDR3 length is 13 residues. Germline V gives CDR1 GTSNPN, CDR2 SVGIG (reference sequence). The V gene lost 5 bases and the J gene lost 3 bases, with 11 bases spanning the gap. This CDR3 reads CAWDTGINQPQHF. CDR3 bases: TGTGCCTGGGACACAGGGATCAATCAGCCCCAGCATTTT.

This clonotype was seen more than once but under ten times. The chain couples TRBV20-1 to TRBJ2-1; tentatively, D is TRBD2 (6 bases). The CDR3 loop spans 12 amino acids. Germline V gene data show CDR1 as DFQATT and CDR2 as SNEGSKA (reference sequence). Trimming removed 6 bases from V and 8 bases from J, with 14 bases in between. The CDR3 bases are TGCAGTGCCACCGACAGCGGGTATGAGCAGTTCTTC. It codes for CSATDSGYEQFF.

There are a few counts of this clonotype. The CDR3: CSAPRSVGLGTQYF. CDR3 nucleotide sequence: TGCAGTGCCCCCAGATCCGTGGGTCTCGGGACCCAGTACTTC. The chain links TRBV20-1 to TRBJ2-5; unclear D gene. V gave up 6 bases and J gave up 7 bases, with 21 bases separating them. This CDR3 is built from 14 residues. Germline lookup yields CDR1 DFQATT and CDR2 SNEGSKA (reference sequence).

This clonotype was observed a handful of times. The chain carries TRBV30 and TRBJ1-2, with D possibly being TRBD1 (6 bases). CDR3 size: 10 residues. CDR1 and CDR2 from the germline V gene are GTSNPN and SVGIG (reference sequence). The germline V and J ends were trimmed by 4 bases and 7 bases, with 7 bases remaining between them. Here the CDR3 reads CAWKQGGYTF. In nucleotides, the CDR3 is TGTGCCTGGAAACAGGGTGGCTACACCTTC.

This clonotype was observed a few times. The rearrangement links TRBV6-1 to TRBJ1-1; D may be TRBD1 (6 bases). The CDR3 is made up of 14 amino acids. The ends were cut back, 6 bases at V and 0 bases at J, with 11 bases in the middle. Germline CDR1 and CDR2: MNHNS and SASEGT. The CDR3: CASSRGLVNTEAFF. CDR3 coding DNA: TGTGCCAGCAGCCGGGGGCTGGTGAACACTGAAGCTTTCTTT.

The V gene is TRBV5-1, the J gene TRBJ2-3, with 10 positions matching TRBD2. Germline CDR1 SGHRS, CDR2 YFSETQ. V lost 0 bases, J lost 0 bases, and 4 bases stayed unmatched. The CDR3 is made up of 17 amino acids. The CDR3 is CASSLERGGLSTDTQYF. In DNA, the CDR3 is TGCGCCAGCAGCTTGGAGCGGGGGGGCCTCAGCACAGATACGCAGTATTTT.

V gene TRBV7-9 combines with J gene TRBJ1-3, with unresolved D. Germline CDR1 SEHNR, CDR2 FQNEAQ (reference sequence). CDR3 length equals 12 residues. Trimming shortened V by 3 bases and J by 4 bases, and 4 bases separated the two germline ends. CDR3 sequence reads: CASSLEGNTIYF. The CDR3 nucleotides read TGTGCCAGCAGCTTGGAGGGAAACACCATATATTTT.

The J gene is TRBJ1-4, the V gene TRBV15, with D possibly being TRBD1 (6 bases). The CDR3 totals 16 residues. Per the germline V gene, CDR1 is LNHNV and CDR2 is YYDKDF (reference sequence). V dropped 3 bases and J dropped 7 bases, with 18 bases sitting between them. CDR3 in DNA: TGTGCCACCAGCAGGGGTAACAGGGAGAACGGTGAAAAACTGTTTTTT. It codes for CATSRGNRENGEKLFF. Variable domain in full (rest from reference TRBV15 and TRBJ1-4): DAMVIQNPRYQVTQFGKPVTLSCSQTLNHNVMYWYQQKSSQAPKLLFHYYDKDFNNEADTPDNFQSRRPNTSFCFLDIRSPGLGDTAMYLCATSRGNRENGEKLFFGSGTQLSVL.